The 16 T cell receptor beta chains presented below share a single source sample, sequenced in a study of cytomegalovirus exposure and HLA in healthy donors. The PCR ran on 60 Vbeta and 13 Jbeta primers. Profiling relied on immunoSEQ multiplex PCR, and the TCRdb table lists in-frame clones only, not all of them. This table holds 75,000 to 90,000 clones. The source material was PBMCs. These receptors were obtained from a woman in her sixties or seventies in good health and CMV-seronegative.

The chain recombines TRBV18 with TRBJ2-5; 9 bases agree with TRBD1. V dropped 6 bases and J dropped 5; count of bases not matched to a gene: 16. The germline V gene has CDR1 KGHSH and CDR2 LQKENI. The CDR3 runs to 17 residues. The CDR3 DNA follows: TGTGCCAGCTCCTCCCTCCAGGGACAGGGTGTCCAGGAGACCCAGTACTTC. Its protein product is CASSSLQGQGVQETQYF. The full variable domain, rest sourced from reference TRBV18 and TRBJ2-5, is NAGVMQNPRHLVRRRGQEARLRCSPMKGHSHVYWYRQLPEEGLKFMVYLQKENIIDESGMPKERFSAEFPKEGPSILRIQQVVRGDSAAYFCASSSLQGQGVQETQYFGPGTRLLVL.

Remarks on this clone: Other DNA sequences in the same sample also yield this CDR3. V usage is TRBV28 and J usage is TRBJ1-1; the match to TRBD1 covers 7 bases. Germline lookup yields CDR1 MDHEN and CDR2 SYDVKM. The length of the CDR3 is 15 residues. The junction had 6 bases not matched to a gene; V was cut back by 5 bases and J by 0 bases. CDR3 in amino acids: CASSAPGQMNTEAFF. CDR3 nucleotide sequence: TGTGCCAGCAGTGCACCGGGACAGATGAACACTGAAGCTTTCTTT.

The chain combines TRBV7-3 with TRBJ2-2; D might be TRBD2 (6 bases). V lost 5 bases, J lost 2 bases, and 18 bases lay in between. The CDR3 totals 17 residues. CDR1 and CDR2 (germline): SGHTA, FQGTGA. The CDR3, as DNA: TGTGCCAGCAGCCCTGACGGGGTAGCGGCAAACACCGGGGAGCTGTTTTTT. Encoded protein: CASSPDGVAANTGELFF.

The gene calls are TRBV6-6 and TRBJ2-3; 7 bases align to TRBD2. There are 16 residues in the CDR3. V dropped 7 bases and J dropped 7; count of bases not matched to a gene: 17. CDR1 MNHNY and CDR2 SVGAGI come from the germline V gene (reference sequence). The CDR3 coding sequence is TGTGCCAGCACCTCCGAGGGGAGGGGAAAAAAAAATACGCAGTATTTT. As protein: CASTSEGRGKKNTQYF.

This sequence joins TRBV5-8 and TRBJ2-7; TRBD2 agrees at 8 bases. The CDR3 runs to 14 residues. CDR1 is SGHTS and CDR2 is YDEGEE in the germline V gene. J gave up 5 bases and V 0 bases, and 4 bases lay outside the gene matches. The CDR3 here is CASSLGGTRDEQYF. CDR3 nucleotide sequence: TGTGCCAGCAGCTTGGGCGGGACTAGGGACGAGCAGTACTTC.

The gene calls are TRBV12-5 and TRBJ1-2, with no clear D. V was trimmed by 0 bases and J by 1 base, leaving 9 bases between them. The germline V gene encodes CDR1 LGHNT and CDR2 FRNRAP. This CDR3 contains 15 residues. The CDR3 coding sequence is TGTGCTAGTGGTTTGGTACTGGGCAATAACTATGGCTACACCTTC. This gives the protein CASGLVLGNNYGYTF. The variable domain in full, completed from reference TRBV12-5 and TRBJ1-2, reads DARVTQTPRHKVTEMGQEVTMRCQPILGHNTVFWYRQTMMQGLELLAYFRNRAPLDDSGMPKDRFSAEMPDATLATLKIQPSEPRDSAVYFCASGLVLGNNYGYTFGSGTRLTVV.

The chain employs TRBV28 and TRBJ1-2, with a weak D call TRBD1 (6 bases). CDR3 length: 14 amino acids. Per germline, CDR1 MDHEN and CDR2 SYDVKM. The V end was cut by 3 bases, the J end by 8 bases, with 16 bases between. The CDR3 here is CASSLQGLRGGYTF. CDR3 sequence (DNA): TGTGCCAGCAGTTTGCAGGGGCTCCGTGGGGGCTACACCTTC.

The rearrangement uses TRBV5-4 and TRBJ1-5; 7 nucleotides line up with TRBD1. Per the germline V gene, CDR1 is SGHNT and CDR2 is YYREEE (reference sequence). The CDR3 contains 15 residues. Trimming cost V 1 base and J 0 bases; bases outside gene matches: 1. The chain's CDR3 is CASSLQGVSNQPQHF. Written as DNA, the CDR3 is TGTGCCAGCAGCTTGCAGGGGGTTAGCAATCAGCCCCAGCATTTT. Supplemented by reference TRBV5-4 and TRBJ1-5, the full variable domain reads ETGVTQSPTHLIKTRGQQVTLRCSSQSGHNTVSWYQQALGQGPQFIFQYYREEENGRGNFPPRFSGLQFPNYSSELNVNALELDDSALYLCASSLQGVSNQPQHFGDGTRLSIL.

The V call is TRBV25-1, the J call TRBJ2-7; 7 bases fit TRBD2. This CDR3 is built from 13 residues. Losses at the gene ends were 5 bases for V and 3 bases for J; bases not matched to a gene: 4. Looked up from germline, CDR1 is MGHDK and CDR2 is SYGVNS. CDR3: CASSWRENYEQYF. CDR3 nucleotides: TGTGCCAGCAGTTGGCGGGAGAACTACGAGCAGTACTTC.

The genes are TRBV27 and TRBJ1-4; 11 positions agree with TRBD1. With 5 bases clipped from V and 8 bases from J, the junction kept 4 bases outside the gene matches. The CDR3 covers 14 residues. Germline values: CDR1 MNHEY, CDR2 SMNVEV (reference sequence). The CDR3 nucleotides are TGTGCCAGCAGTCCGGACAGGGGGCAAGAAAAACTGTTTTTT. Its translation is CASSPDRGQEKLFF.

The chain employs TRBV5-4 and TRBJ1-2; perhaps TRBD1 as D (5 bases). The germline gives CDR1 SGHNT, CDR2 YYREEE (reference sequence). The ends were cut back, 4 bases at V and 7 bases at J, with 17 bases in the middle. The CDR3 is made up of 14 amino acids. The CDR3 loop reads CASSQSQGLAGYTF. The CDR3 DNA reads TGTGCCAGCAGCCAGAGCCAGGGTTTGGCTGGCTACACCTTC. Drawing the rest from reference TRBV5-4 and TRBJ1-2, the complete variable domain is ETGVTQSPTHLIKTRGQQVTLRCSSQSGHNTVSWYQQALGQGPQFIFQYYREEENGRGNFPPRFSGLQFPNYSSELNVNALELDDSALYLCASSQSQGLAGYTFGSGTRLTVV.

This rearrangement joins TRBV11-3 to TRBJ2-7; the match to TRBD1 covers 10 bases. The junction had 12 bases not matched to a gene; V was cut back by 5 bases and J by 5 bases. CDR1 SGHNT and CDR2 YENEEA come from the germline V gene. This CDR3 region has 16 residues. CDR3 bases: TGTGCCAGCAGCAAAGAGAGGACAGGGGGATCCCACGAGCAGTACTTC. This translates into CASSKERTGGSHEQYF.

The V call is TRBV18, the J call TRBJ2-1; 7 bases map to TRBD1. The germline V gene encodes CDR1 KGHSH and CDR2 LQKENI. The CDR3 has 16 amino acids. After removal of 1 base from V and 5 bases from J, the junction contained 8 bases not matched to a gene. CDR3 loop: CASSPQKQDRNNEQFF. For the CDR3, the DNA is TGTGCCAGCTCACCACAGAAACAGGACAGGAACAATGAGCAGTTCTTC.

The CDR3 DNA follows: TGCGCCAGCAGCTTGGGATGGGGGCCCTCCTACGAGCAGTACTTC. Protein sequence: CASSLGWGPSYEQYF. The rearrangement joins TRBV5-1 to TRBJ2-7, with a tentative D call TRBD1 (6 bases). The V gene's germline CDR1 is SGHRS and CDR2 YFSETQ. This CDR3 contains 15 residues. Trimming removed 0 bases from V and 0 bases from J, with 10 bases in between.

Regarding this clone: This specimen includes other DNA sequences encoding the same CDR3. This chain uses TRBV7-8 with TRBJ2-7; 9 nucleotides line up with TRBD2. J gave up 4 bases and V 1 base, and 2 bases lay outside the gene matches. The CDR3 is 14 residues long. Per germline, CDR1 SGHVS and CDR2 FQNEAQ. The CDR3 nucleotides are TGTGCCAGCAGCTTAGTAGCGGGAGCTTACGAGCAGTACTTC. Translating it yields CASSLVAGAYEQYF.

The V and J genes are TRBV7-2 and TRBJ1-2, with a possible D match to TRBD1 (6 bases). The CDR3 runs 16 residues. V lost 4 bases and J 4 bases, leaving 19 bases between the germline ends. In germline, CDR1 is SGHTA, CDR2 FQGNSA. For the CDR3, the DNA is TGTGCCAGCAGCTCCTACAGGGAGTTGGAGGTCTATGGCTACACCTTC. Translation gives CASSSYRELEVYGYTF.